Presented here are 30 T cell receptor beta chains from one specimen sequenced in a study of blood T cell repertoires in COVID-19. The table came from immunoSEQ multiplex PCR; TCRdb's copy has only in-frame clones and leaves some out. This sample has around 200,000 clones; roughly 86% occur once, and the top ten carry approximately 2.7%. The sequenced sample was peripheral blood. These receptors were collected from a man in his forties with active or convalescent COVID-19.

The chain links TRBV27 to TRBJ1-5; 8 nucleotides match TRBD1. The trim removed 9 bases at V and 6 bases at J, leaving 10 bases unmatched. In germline, CDR1 is MNHEY, CDR2 SMNVEV (reference sequence). There are 14 residues in the CDR3. The CDR3 reads CASSTGGIGQPQHF. The CDR3 nucleotides are TGTGCCAGTTCAACAGGGGGGATTGGTCAGCCCCAGCATTTT.

The CDR3 DNA reads TGCGCCAGCAGCTTGACAGCGGGGGACATCACCGGGGAGCTGTTTTTT. The encoded protein is CASSLTAGDITGELFF. The chain links TRBV5-1 to TRBJ2-2; TRBD2 aligns across 8 bases. Losses at the gene ends were 1 base for V and 4 bases for J; bases not matched to a gene: 6. Germline-derived CDR1 and CDR2 are SGHRS and YFSETQ. The CDR3 consists of 16 residues.

This CDR3 is CASSEVPQGPSGANVLTF. In nucleotides, the CDR3 is TGTGCCAGCAGTGAAGTCCCACAGGGCCCCTCTGGGGCCAACGTCCTGACTTTC. V gene TRBV6-1 combines with J gene TRBJ2-6; D perhaps matches TRBD1 (6 bases). The CDR3 loop spans 18 amino acids. V was trimmed by 1 base and J by 0 bases, leaving 13 bases between them. The germline gives CDR1 MNHNS, CDR2 SASEGT.

The chain recombines TRBV13 with TRBJ1-1; no firm D call. The CDR3 has 14 amino acids. Trimming took 5 bases from V and 0 from J, leaving 10 bases between them. Germline CDR1 PRHDT, CDR2 FYEKMQ (reference sequence). The CDR3 DNA reads TGTGCCAGCAGCCTGGGGAGCGTGAACACTGAAGCTTTCTTT. This codes for CASSLGSVNTEAFF. The whole variable domain, filled in from reference TRBV13 and TRBJ1-1, reads AAGVIQSPRHLIKEKRETATLKCYPIPRHDTVYWYQQGPGQDPQFLISFYEKMQSDKGSIPDRFSAQQFSDYHSELNMSSLELGDSALYFCASSLGSVNTEAFFGQGTRLTVV.

The sample holds one count of this clone. The rearrangement joins TRBV6-5 to TRBJ1-5; D is perhaps TRBD1 (5 bases). The CDR3 runs 13 residues. The germline V gene encodes CDR1 MNHEY and CDR2 SVGAGI. CDR3 bases: TGTGCTGGGGGGGAATATAGCAATCAGCCCCAGCATTTT. It codes for CAGGEYSNQPQHF.

The DNA of the CDR3 is TGCAGCGTTTCTACACTGCTTGGACAGGCGGGGGGCACTGAAGCTTTCTTT. Its translation is CSVSTLLGQAGGTEAFF. V is TRBV29-1 and J is TRBJ1-1; TRBD1 matches at 7 bases. Germline CDR1 reads SQVTM; CDR2 reads ANQGSEA. The CDR3 runs to 17 residues. Unmatched junction bases numbered 19, after V lost 5 bases and J lost 4 bases.

This chain joins TRBV2 and TRBJ1-4; 7 bases are shared with TRBD1. CDR1 is SNHLY, CDR2 FYNNEI, per germline. V gave up 6 bases and J gave up 5 bases; unmatched junction bases: 9. The CDR3 sequence is 15 residues long. The CDR3 loop reads CASRSSGGWNEKLFF. DNA for the CDR3: TGTGCCAGCAGGTCGTCAGGGGGTTGGAATGAAAAACTGTTTTTT.

This clone was detected only a few times. The rearrangement links TRBV14 to TRBJ2-4; maybe TRBD1 (6 bases). The CDR3 length is 15 residues. The V and J ends lost 6 bases and 0 bases respectively, with 12 bases between them. Germline V CDR1 and CDR2: SGHDN, FVKESK. CDR3 sequence reads: CASRGGTGAKNIQYF. DNA of the CDR3: TGTGCCAGCAGAGGGGGAACGGGAGCCAAAAACATTCAGTACTTC.

The rearrangement uses TRBV13 and TRBJ1-2; 8 bases are a match to TRBD1. V lost 5 bases, J lost 0 bases, and 8 bases stayed unmatched. The germline CDR1 and CDR2 sequences are PRHDT and FYEKMQ (reference sequence). The CDR3 spans 16 residues. The CDR3 DNA reads as TGTGCCAGCAGCCCCGGGACAGGTCGAGCTAACTATGGCTACACCTTC. Translated: CASSPGTGRANYGYTF.

Remarks on this clone: The sample carries other DNA sequences with the same CDR3. This chain uses TRBV5-1 with TRBJ2-7; D possibly corresponds to TRBD1 (5 bases). The CDR3 is 14 amino acids. Germline CDR1 is SGHRS and CDR2 is YFSETQ. Trimming took off 0 bases at V and 2 bases at J, with 9 bases between the two ends. The CDR3 sequence: CASSLGQGAYEQYF. The DNA for the CDR3 is TGCGCCAGCAGCTTGGGTCAGGGTGCCTACGAGCAGTACTTC. Supplemented by reference TRBV5-1 and TRBJ2-7, the full variable domain reads KAGVTQTPRYLIKTRGQQVTLSCSPISGHRSVSWYQQTPGQGLQFLFEYFSETQRNKGNFPGRFSGRQFSNSRSEMNVSTLELGDSALYLCASSLGQGAYEQYFGPGTRLTVT.

This clone appeared a single time. The chain carries TRBV30 and TRBJ1-1, with unresolved D. V lost 3 bases and J 1 base, leaving 6 bases between the germline ends. Germline V gene data show CDR1 as GTSNPN and CDR2 as SVGIG (reference sequence). This CDR3 region has 12 residues. The CDR3 DNA follows: TGTGCCTGGAGCCGACAGAACACTGAAGCTTTCTTT. It specifies CAWSRQNTEAFF. Supplemented by reference TRBV30 and TRBJ1-1, the full variable domain reads SQTIHQWPATLVQPVGSPLSLECTVEGTSNPNLYWYRQAAGRGLQLLFYSVGIGQISSEVPQNLSASRPQDRQFILSSKKLLLSDSGFYLCAWSRQNTEAFFGQGTRLTVV.

Here the CDR3 reads CASSPSGGYNEQFF. The CDR3 coding sequence is TGTGCCAGCAGCCCATCGGGAGGCTACAATGAGCAGTTCTTC. The chain has TRBV7-3 and TRBJ2-1, with TRBD2 matching over 7 bases. Trimming cost V 5 bases and J 3 bases; bases outside gene matches: 4. This CDR3 has 14 amino acids. The germline V gene encodes CDR1 SGHTA and CDR2 FQGTGA.

A word on this clone: Other DNA sequences within the sample encode an identical CDR3. The gene calls are TRBV6-5 and TRBJ1-1; D may be TRBD1 (6 bases). The CDR3 has 14 amino acids. In germline, CDR1 is MNHEY, CDR2 SVGAGI. V was trimmed by 5 bases and J by 3 bases, leaving 13 bases between them. The CDR3 sequence: CASSLLGADTEAFF. The CDR3 DNA is TGTGCCAGCAGTCTGCTGGGGGCGGACACTGAAGCTTTCTTT.

The CDR3 DNA sequence: TGCAGTGCTAGAGATCTGGATACGCAGTATTTT. It codes for CSARDLDTQYF. This chain joins TRBV20-1 and TRBJ2-3; D is unresolved. CDR1 DFQATT and CDR2 SNEGSKA come from the germline V gene (reference sequence). The length of the CDR3 is 11 residues. The V end was cut by 0 bases, the J end by 6 bases, with 4 bases between.

This clone was found a few times. V and J are TRBV5-1 and TRBJ2-5, with D uncertain. V was shortened by 3 bases and J by 5 bases, with 11 bases between the two germline ends. The V gene's germline CDR1 is SGHRS and CDR2 YFSETQ. This CDR3 contains 13 residues. The CDR3 is CASSSTNPETQYF. The CDR3, as DNA: TGCGCCAGCAGCTCGACAAACCCGGAGACCCAGTACTTC.

This clone was seen more than once but under ten times. This chain joins TRBV6-1 and TRBJ2-7, with TRBD1 identical over 7 bases. V gave up 4 bases and J gave up 0 bases; unmatched junction bases: 9. The CDR3 covers 16 residues. Germline loops: CDR1 MNHNS, CDR2 SASEGT. The DNA of the CDR3 is TGTGCCAGCAGTGGGCCGGGACAGTCGAGCTCCTACGAGCAGTACTTC. This encodes CASSGPGQSSSYEQYF.

This clone was seen just once. The V gene is TRBV11-2, the J gene TRBJ2-5; 9 positions match TRBD2. Germline trimming cut 0 bases from V and 8 bases from J; bases unmatched to any gene: 7. The length of the CDR3 is 15 residues. Germline V gene lookup returns CDR1 SGHAT and CDR2 FQNNGV. The CDR3 nucleotides are TGTGCCAGCAGCTTAGACCCTAGCGGGGCCCTTACCCAGTACTTC. Translating it yields CASSLDPSGALTQYF.

The gene calls are TRBV19 and TRBJ2-7, with D perhaps matching TRBD1 (6 bases). Trimming took 4 bases from V and 2 from J, leaving 15 bases between them. Germline V gene data show CDR1 as LNHDA and CDR2 as SQIVND (reference sequence). This CDR3 spans 15 amino acids. In DNA form, the CDR3 reads TGTGCCAGTAGTACCCCCGGGACACAAACCTACGAGCAGTACTTC. This sequence encodes CASSTPGTQTYEQYF.

This chain uses TRBV10-3 with TRBJ1-3, with D unclear. Trimming took off 4 bases at V and 2 bases at J, with 6 bases between the two ends. The germline V gene encodes CDR1 ENHRY and CDR2 SYGVKD. The CDR3 covers 13 residues. CDR3 sequence (DNA): TGTGCCATCAGTGCCTTAACTGGAAACACCATATATTTT. Translating gives CAISALTGNTIYF.

This chain joins TRBV12-3 or TRBV12-4 and TRBJ1-6, with D hard to call. The CDR3 consists of 12 residues. Trimming stripped 6 bases from V and 7 bases from J, with 7 bases between. CDR3 sequence (DNA): TGTGCCAGCAGCTCAGAAAATTCACCCCTCCACTTT. This translates into CASSSENSPLHF.

Ten or more counts support this clone. J is TRBJ2-7 and V is TRBV29-1; TRBD1 agrees at 7 bases. Germline assignment: CDR1 SQVTM and CDR2 ANQGSEA. CDR3 length equals 14 residues. J was trimmed by 5 bases and V by 7 bases; bases with no gene match: 14. In nucleotides, the CDR3 is TGCAGCGCTAGTTTACAGGGGAAGAGCCACGAGCAGTACTTC. It yields the protein CSASLQGKSHEQYF.

The chain has TRBV19 and TRBJ1-6; D perhaps matches TRBD1 (6 bases). Germline CDR1 reads LNHDA; CDR2 reads SQIVND (reference sequence). Trimming pared 10 bases from V and 4 bases from J, leaving 14 bases between. This CDR3 has 14 amino acids. CDR3 in DNA: TGTGCCACCAGAAACAGGGCGTATAATTCACCCCTCCACTTT. As protein: CATRNRAYNSPLHF.

The V call is TRBV5-4, the J call TRBJ1-2; the match to TRBD1 covers 10 bases. Germline V gene lookup returns CDR1 SGHNT and CDR2 YYREEE (reference sequence). Trimming cost V 3 bases and J 6 bases; bases outside gene matches: 5. This CDR3 is built from 14 residues. CDR3 amino acids: CASSSSDRGDGYTF. The CDR3 bases are TGTGCCAGCAGCTCCTCGGACAGGGGGGATGGCTACACCTTC.

The CDR3 region is CASTMGVGNTIYF. CDR3 in DNA: TGTGCCAGCACTATGGGAGTTGGAAACACCATATATTTT. V gene TRBV6-6 combines with J gene TRBJ1-3, with D uncertain. The CDR3 runs to 13 residues. The germline CDR1 and CDR2 sequences are MNHNY and SVGAGI (reference sequence). Trimming shortened V by 7 bases and J by 3 bases, and 10 bases separated the two germline ends.

The chain is built from TRBV6-5 and TRBJ1-1; 8 bases are shared with TRBD1. The length of the CDR3 is 13 residues. Per germline, CDR1 MNHEY and CDR2 SVGAGI. V gave up 6 bases and J gave up 1 base; unmatched junction bases: 1. CDR3 protein: CASSDRGNTEAFF. The DNA of the CDR3 is TGTGCCAGCAGCGACAGGGGGAACACTGAAGCTTTCTTT.

The gene calls are TRBV13 and TRBJ1-4; no clear D gene. V was trimmed by 2 bases and J by 0 bases, leaving 4 bases between them. Germline V gene sequence: CDR1 PRHDT, CDR2 FYEKMQ (reference sequence). The CDR3 spans 14 residues. CDR3 in amino acids: CASSLTSTNEKLFF. CDR3 DNA: TGTGCCAGCAGCTTAACTTCAACTAATGAAAAACTGTTTTTT.

J is TRBJ2-1 and V is TRBV3-1 (or the pseudogene TRBV3-2); tentative D call: TRBD1 (6 bases). V was cut by 2 bases and J by 9 bases, with 8 bases left in between. This CDR3 comprises 12 residues. From germline, CDR1 is LGHDT and CDR2 YNNKEL (reference sequence). The CDR3 nucleotides read TGTGCCAGCAGCCAAAAAGGGGGTGAGCAGTTCTTC. This encodes CASSQKGGEQFF.

This clone was picked up a small number of times. The V and J genes are TRBV6-5 and TRBJ1-1, with TRBD1 matching over 7 bases. CDR1 and CDR2 (germline): MNHEY, SVGAGI. This CDR3 has 13 residues. J gave up 1 base and V 7 bases, and 3 bases lay outside the gene matches. The CDR3 protein is CASTAGGNTEAFF. The CDR3, as DNA: TGTGCCAGCACCGCAGGGGGGAACACTGAAGCTTTCTTT.

The chain recombines TRBV6-5 with TRBJ2-3; possible D gene TRBD1, 5 bases. Germline CDR1 MNHEY, CDR2 SVGAGI. V was shortened by 3 bases and J by 5 bases, with 18 bases between the two germline ends. CDR3 length: 16 amino acids. The chain's CDR3 is CASSYAPAGQRDTQYF. Written as DNA, the CDR3 is TGTGCCAGCAGTTATGCGCCGGCAGGGCAAAGAGATACGCAGTATTTT.

V and J are TRBV6-6 and TRBJ1-2, with D possibly being TRBD1 (6 bases). V was trimmed by 6 bases and J by 2 bases, leaving 10 bases between them. CDR3 length: 13 residues. Germline V gene data show CDR1 as MNHNY and CDR2 as SVGAGI (reference sequence). CDR3 region: CASSTGLNYGYTF. The DNA for the CDR3 is TGTGCCAGCAGCACAGGGCTGAACTATGGCTACACCTTC.